This T cell receptor (beta chain) appears in the sequencing data of a study of blood T cell repertoires in COVID-19. Study details: Whether acute or convalescent, the COVID-19 samples came from the United States, Italy and Spain. Nucleic acid was either cDNA or gDNA, and it came from T cells, B-cell-depleted T cells, or PBMCs.

Trimming shortened V by 0 bases and J by 10 bases, and 16 bases separated the two germline ends. This CDR3 comprises 16 residues. Germline V gives CDR1 LGHNA, CDR2 YSLEER. As processed by the authors: Estimation of nucleated cell counts was performed using reference gene primer amplification. TCRdb's table, derived via immunoSEQ multiplex PCR, lists solely in-frame clones and lacks some. V and J calls plus clone size are reproduced from that table; the DNA served to infer D and trimming. The sample consists of 65,000 to 90,000 clones, 86% of them appearing once. Seattle participants joined during active infection and were tracked over time.

The source is an elderly man with COVID-19, enrolled during active disease. The chain recombines TRBV4-3 with TRBJ1-6; D is ambiguous. Sample: peripheral blood. Here the CDR3 reads CASSQEAGMGRSPLHF. CDR3 sequence (DNA): TGCGCCAGCAGCCAAGAGGCGGGGATGGGGAGGTCACCCCTCCACTTT.